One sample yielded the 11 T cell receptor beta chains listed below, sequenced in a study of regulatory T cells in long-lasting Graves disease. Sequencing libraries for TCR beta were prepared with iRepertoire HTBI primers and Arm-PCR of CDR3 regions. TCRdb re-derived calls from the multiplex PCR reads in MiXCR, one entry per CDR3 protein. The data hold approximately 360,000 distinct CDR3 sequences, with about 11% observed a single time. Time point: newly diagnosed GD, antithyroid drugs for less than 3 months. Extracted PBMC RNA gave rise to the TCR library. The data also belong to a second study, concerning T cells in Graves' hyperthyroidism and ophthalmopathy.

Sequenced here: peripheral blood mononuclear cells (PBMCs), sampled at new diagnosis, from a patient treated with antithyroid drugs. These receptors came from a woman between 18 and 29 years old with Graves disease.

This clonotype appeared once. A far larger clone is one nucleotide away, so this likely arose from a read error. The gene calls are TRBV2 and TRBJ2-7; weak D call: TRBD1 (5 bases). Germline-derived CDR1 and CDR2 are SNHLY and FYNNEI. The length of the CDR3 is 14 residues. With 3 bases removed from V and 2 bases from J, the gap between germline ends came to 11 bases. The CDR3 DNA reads TGTGCCAGCAGTGACCAGGGTCGGGCCTACGAGCAGTACTTC. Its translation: CASSDQGRAYEQYF.

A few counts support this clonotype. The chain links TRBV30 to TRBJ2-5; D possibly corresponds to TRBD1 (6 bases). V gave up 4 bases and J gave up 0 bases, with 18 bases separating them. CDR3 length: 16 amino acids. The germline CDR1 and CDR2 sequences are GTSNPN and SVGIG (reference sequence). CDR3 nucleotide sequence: TGTGCCTGGACCGCTGAGGACAGACCGTACCAAGAGACCCAGTACTTC. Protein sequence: CAWTAEDRPYQETQYF.

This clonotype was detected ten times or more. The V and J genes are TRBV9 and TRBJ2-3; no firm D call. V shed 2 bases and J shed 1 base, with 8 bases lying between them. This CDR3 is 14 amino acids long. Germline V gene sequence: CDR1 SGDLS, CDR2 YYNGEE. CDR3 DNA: TGTGCCAGCAGCGTCGCCCCAGGCACAGATACGCAGTATTTT. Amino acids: CASSVAPGTDTQYF.

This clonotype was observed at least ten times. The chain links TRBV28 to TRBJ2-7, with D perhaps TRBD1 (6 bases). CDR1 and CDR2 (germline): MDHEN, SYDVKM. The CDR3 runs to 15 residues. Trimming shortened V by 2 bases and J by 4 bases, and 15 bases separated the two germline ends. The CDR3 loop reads CASSLAGQLGYEQYV. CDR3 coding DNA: TGTGCCAGCAGTTTAGCCGGACAGCTGGGGTACGAGCAGTACGTC.

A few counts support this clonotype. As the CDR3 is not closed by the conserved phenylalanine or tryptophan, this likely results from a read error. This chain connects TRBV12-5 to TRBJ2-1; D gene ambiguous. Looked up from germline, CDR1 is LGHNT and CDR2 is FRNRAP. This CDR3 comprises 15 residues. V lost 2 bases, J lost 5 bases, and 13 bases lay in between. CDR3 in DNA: TGTGCTAGTGGTTTGTCGTATAACAAGGACAATGAGCAGTTCCTC. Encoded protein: CASGLSYNKDNEQFL.

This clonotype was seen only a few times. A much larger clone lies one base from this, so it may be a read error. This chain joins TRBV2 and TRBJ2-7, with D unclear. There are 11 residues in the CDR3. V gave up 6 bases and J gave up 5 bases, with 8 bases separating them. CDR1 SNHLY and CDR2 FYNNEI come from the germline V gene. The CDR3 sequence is CASRRDNEQYF. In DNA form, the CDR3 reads TGTGCCAGCAGGAGAGATAACGAGCAGTACTTC.

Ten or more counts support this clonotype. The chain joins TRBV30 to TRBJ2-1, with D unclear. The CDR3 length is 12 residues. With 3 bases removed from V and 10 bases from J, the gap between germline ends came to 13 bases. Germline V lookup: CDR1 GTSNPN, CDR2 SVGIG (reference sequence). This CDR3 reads CAWSPLGVEQFF. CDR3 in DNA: TGTGCCTGGAGCCCCCTGGGCGTGGAGCAGTTCTTC.

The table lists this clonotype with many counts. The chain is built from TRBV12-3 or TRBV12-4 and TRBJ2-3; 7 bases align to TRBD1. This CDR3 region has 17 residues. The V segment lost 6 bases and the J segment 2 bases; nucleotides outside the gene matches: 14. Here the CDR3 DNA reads TGTGCCAGCAGGGCACCCCGGGACGGGACAGTCACAGATACGCAGTATTTT. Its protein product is CASRAPRDGTVTDTQYF.

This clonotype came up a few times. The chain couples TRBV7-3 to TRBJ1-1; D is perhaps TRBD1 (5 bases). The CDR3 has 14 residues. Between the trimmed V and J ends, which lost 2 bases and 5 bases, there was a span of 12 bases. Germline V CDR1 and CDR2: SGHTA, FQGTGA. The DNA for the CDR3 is TGTGCCAGCAGCTTAGGGGCACCTAGGACTGAAGCTTTCTTT. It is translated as CASSLGAPRTEAFF. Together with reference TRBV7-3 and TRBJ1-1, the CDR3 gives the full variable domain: GAGVSQTPSNKVTEKGKYVELRCDPISGHTALYWYRQSLGQGPEFLIYFQGTGAADDSGLPNDRFFAVRPEGSVSTLKIQRTERGDSAVYLCASSLGAPRTEAFFGQGTRLTVV.

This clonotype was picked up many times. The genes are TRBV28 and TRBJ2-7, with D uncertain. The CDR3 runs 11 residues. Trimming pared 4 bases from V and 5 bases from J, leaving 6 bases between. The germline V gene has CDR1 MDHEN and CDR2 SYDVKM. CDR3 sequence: CASSSRDEQYV. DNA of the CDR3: TGTGCCAGCAGTTCTAGAGACGAGCAGTACGTC.

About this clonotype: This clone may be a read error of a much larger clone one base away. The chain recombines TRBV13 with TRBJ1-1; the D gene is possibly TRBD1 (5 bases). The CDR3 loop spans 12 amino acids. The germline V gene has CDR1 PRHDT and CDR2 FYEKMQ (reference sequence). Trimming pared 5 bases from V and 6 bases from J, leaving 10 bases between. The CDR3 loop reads CASSPGQPEAFF. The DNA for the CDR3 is TGTGCCAGCAGCCCAGGACAACCTGAAGCTTTCTTT.